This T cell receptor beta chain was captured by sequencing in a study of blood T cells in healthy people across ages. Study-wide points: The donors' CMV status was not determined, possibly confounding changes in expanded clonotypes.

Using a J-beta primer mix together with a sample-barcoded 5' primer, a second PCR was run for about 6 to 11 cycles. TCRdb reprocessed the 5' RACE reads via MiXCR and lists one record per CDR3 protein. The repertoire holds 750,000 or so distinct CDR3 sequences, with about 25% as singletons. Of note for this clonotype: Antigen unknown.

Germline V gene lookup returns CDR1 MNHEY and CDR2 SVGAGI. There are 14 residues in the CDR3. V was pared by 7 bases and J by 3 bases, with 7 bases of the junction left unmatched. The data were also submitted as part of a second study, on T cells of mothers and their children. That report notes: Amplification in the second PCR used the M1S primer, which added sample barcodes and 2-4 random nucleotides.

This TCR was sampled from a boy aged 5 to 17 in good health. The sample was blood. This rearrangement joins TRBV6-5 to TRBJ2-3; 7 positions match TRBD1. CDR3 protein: CASTRQGLTDTQYF. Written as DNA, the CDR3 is TGTGCCAGCACCCGACAGGGTCTGACAGATACGCAGTATTTT.